Following are 21 T cell receptor beta chains from one sample sequenced in a study of shared clonotypes between healthy human individuals. Sequenced by immunoSEQ multiplex PCR; TCRdb stores in-frame clones only, minus some. The table records about 2.3 million clones, roughly 92% of them present only once. Sample: naive CD4+ T cells from PBMCs. Subset reported: CD45RA+ positively selected. The receptors were sampled from a man aged 18 to 35 in good health. Some clones in this sample may be carry-over from other donors' samples.

The V and J genes are TRBV11-2 and TRBJ2-3, with a weak D call TRBD2 (5 bases). The CDR3 sequence is 14 residues long. Germline values: CDR1 SGHAT, CDR2 FQNNGV. Trimming removed 5 bases at V and 4 bases at J, with 13 bases between. The CDR3 DNA reads as TGTGCCAGCAGCCTCCCGGTCGGGGCAGATACGCAGTATTTT. It yields the protein CASSLPVGADTQYF.

DNA of the CDR3: TGTGCCAGCAGCCGGACTAGCGCAAAAGAGACCCAGTACTTC. Translation: CASSRTSAKETQYF. This chain connects TRBV7-7 to TRBJ2-5; TRBD2 matches at 9 bases. CDR3 length: 14 amino acids. Germline assignment: CDR1 SSHAT and CDR2 FNYEAQ (reference sequence). J lost 3 bases, V lost 5 bases, and 4 bases had no gene match.

J is TRBJ2-1 and V is TRBV11-3; D may be TRBD1 or TRBD2 (5 bases each). The CDR3 has 13 residues. Germline values: CDR1 SGHNT, CDR2 YENEEA. Trimming left V 2 bases short and J 10 bases short, with 12 bases between. CDR3 nucleotide sequence: TGTGCCAGCAGCTTATACGGGGCCCAGGAGCAGTTCTTC. Protein product: CASSLYGAQEQFF.

The chain recombines TRBV6-5 with TRBJ1-3, with 7 bases matching TRBD1. Germline V gene sequence: CDR1 MNHEY, CDR2 SVGAGI. Trimming at V came to 8 bases and at J to 3 bases, leaving 7 bases not matched to a gene. There are 14 residues in the CDR3. CDR3 nucleotides: TGTGCCAGCGGACGAGGGGGCGATGGAAACACCATATATTTT. Protein: CASGRGGDGNTIYF.

The chain has TRBV6-5 and TRBJ2-7; D is possibly TRBD1 (6 bases). Germline CDR1 and CDR2: MNHEY and SVGAGI. This CDR3 is built from 15 residues. Trimming shortened V by 0 bases and J by 2 bases, and 11 bases separated the two germline ends. The CDR3 coding sequence is TGTGCCAGCAGTTACTCGGGCTCAGGGGCCTACGAGCAGTACTTC. It translates to CASSYSGSGAYEQYF.

The chain has TRBV18 and TRBJ2-6; tentative D call: TRBD1 (7 bases). Looked up from germline, CDR1 is KGHSH and CDR2 is LQKENI. Trimming stripped 1 base from V and 5 bases from J, with 21 bases between. The CDR3 is 19 residues long. The CDR3 reads CASSPRGQGGPRRANVLTF. The CDR3 nucleotides read TGTGCCAGCTCACCACGGGGGCAGGGGGGACCCCGTCGGGCCAACGTCCTGACTTTC.

J is TRBJ1-1 and V is TRBV9, with unresolved D. V was cut by 2 bases and J by 1 base, with 9 bases left in between. The CDR3 covers 14 residues. Per the germline V gene, CDR1 is SGDLS and CDR2 is YYNGEE. CDR3 protein: CASSVGRENTEAFF. CDR3 coding DNA: TGTGCCAGCAGCGTGGGAAGGGAGAACACTGAAGCTTTCTTT. Full variable domain (outside the CDR3, taken from reference TRBV9 and TRBJ1-1): DSGVTQTPKHLITATGQRVTLRCSPRSGDLSVYWYQQSLDQGLQFLIQYYNGEERAKGNILERFSAQQFPDLHSELNLSSLELGDSALYFCASSVGRENTEAFFGQGTRLTVV.

In nucleotides, the CDR3 is TGCGCCAGCAGCCGTTCCGCCTTAGCGGCGAACACTGAAGCTTTCTTT. Translated: CASSRSALAANTEAFF. V is TRBV5-1 and J is TRBJ1-1, with D unresolved. Germline CDR1 reads SGHRS; CDR2 reads YFSETQ. Trimming removed 4 bases from V and 1 base from J, with 17 bases in between. The CDR3 runs to 16 residues.

This clone was detected only once. The rearrangement uses TRBV7-9 and TRBJ2-2, with 7 bases identical to TRBD2. The CDR3 length is 16 residues. V lost 5 bases to trimming and J lost 2 bases; unmatched junction nucleotides: 8. Per germline, CDR1 SEHNR and CDR2 FQNEAQ (reference sequence). The CDR3 bases are TGTGCCAGCAGCGACCGCCTAGCGGCAAACACCGGGGAGCTGTTTTTT. Amino acids: CASSDRLAANTGELFF.

V gene TRBV14 combines with J gene TRBJ1-1, with 7 positions matching TRBD1. J lost 0 bases, V lost 2 bases, and 6 bases had no gene match. Germline V lookup: CDR1 SGHDN, CDR2 FVKESK. This CDR3 spans 16 amino acids. CDR3 bases: TGTGCCAGCAGCCAACACACCGGGACAGTGAACACTGAAGCTTTCTTT. As protein: CASSQHTGTVNTEAFF.

The V gene is TRBV11-2, the J gene TRBJ2-1, with 8 bases matching TRBD1. The CDR3 is made up of 16 amino acids. With V trimmed by 0 bases and J by 3 bases, 4 bases remained unmatched. Germline V gene data show CDR1 as SGHAT and CDR2 as FQNNGV. CDR3 nucleotides: TGTGCCAGCAGCTTAGATGGGACAGGAATCTACAATGAGCAGTTCTTC. This codes for CASSLDGTGIYNEQFF.

The gene calls are TRBV27 and TRBJ2-1, with 7 bases matching TRBD2. Germline CDR1 MNHEY, CDR2 SMNVEV (reference sequence). This CDR3 has 15 residues. Trimming cost V 5 bases and J 10 bases; bases outside gene matches: 14. The CDR3 spells CASSPSGAFRSEQFF. The CDR3 DNA reads as TGTGCCAGCAGTCCAAGCGGGGCCTTCCGCAGCGAGCAGTTCTTC.

This clone has only a few counts. The rearrangement joins TRBV30 to TRBJ1-2; no reliable D call. The CDR3 covers 13 residues. Germline assignment: CDR1 GTSNPN and CDR2 SVGIG (reference sequence). Trimming pared 0 bases from V and 2 bases from J, leaving 7 bases between. CDR3 in amino acids: CAWSVRVNYGYTF. In DNA form, the CDR3 reads TGTGCCTGGAGTGTTCGGGTGAACTATGGCTACACCTTC.

This clone turned up a few times. V is TRBV11-2 and J is TRBJ2-5; tentatively, D is TRBD1 or TRBD2 (5 bases each). The CDR3 consists of 16 residues. Germline V lookup: CDR1 SGHAT, CDR2 FQNNGV. Deletions cut 1 base from V and 2 bases from J, with 14 bases between. CDR3: CASSLGAPGPQETQYF. CDR3 sequence (DNA): TGTGCCAGCAGCTTAGGGGCACCGGGACCTCAAGAGACCCAGTACTTC. Together with reference TRBV11-2 and TRBJ2-5, the CDR3 gives the full variable domain: EAGVAQSPRYKIIEKRQSVAFWCNPISGHATLYWYQQILGQGPKLLIQFQNNGVVDDSQLPKDRFSAERLKGVDSTLKIQPAKLEDSAVYLCASSLGAPGPQETQYFGPGTRLLVL.

The CDR3 region has the DNA TGTGCCAGCAGCTTAGGTCGAGATTCCTACGAGCAGTACTTC. It yields the protein CASSLGRDSYEQYF. The chain carries TRBV7-9 and TRBJ2-7; unclear D gene. Germline CDR1 is SEHNR and CDR2 is FQNEAQ (reference sequence). V dropped 1 base and J dropped 1 base, with 8 bases sitting between them. CDR3 length: 14 amino acids.

For this clone: The identical CDR3 is also encoded by other nucleotide sequences in the sample. The chain carries TRBV2 and TRBJ1-4, with D unresolved. The CDR3 covers 14 residues. Germline loops: CDR1 SNHLY, CDR2 FYNNEI. The V end lost 2 bases, the J end lost 0 bases, and 4 bases lay between the germline ends. The CDR3 protein is CASSELTTNEKLFF. The CDR3 DNA reads TGTGCCAGCAGTGAATTAACAACTAATGAAAAACTGTTTTTT.

This sequence joins TRBV27 and TRBJ2-5, with 8 nucleotides matching TRBD2. Germline trimming cut 8 bases from V and 5 bases from J; bases unmatched to any gene: 4. CDR3 size: 12 residues. The V gene's germline CDR1 is MNHEY and CDR2 SMNVEV (reference sequence). The CDR3 nucleotides read TGTGCCAGCGGGGAGCGGGGGGAGACCCAGTACTTC. This encodes CASGERGETQYF.

The V and J genes are TRBV6-4 and TRBJ1-5; 7 nucleotides line up with TRBD1. The junction had 2 bases not matched to a gene; V was cut back by 3 bases and J by 3 bases. Germline loops: CDR1 MRHNA, CDR2 SNTAGT. The CDR3 runs 14 residues. The CDR3 is CASSETGINQPQHF. The CDR3 coding sequence is TGTGCCAGCAGTGAGACAGGGATCAATCAGCCCCAGCATTTT.

The CDR3 region is CASSGTGLAKNIQYF. The DNA for the CDR3 is TGTGCCAGCAGTGGGACAGGGCTAGCCAAAAACATTCAGTACTTC. The chain has TRBV6-1 and TRBJ2-4; 8 positions match TRBD1. The CDR3 loop spans 15 amino acids. Losses at the gene ends were 4 bases for V and 0 bases for J; bases not matched to a gene: 2. CDR1 MNHNS and CDR2 SASEGT come from the germline V gene.

This clone was recorded once. This rearrangement joins TRBV7-9 to TRBJ2-7; 11 positions agree with TRBD1. The CDR3 covers 15 residues. J gave up 5 bases and V 6 bases, and 9 bases lay outside the gene matches. Germline V CDR1 and CDR2: SEHNR, FQNEAQ (reference sequence). CDR3 amino acids: CASRLTRDRGNEQYF. The CDR3 bases are TGTGCCAGCAGACTAACCCGGGACAGGGGGAACGAGCAGTACTTC.

Notes on this clone: Additional DNA sequences in this sample encode the identical CDR3. The genes are TRBV5-4 and TRBJ2-7; weak D call: TRBD2 (6 bases). Looked up from germline, CDR1 is SGHNT and CDR2 is YYREEE (reference sequence). The CDR3 contains 13 residues. Trimming pared 7 bases from V and 1 base from J, leaving 12 bases between. CDR3 DNA: TGTGCCAGCCGCCGGGACTCGTCCTACGAGCAGTACTTC. Translating gives CASRRDSSYEQYF.